What follows describes a single TCR beta chain. No antigen is known for it. Per-base quality was not reported, and no clone a single base away is much larger than it. This sample was included in a study of blood T cell repertoires in COVID-19 (dated by TCRdb to 2019 to 2021). Study-level background: Collaborator samples came from the United States, Italy and Spain and covered acute and convalescent phases of COVID-19. The material from the prospective study consisted of cDNA or gDNA derived from T cells, B-cell-depleted T cells, or PBMCs. Subjects who had been exposed to COVID-19, were actively infected with it, or had recovered from it provided the deeply sampled blood TCRbeta repertoires that made up the dataset. The repertoires were released in a freely available public database intended as a resource for research on the immune response to SARS-CoV-2. Samples were obtained from the ongoing ImmuneRACE study (first 160 participants) and from over 1,000 subjects provided by 6 global collaborators. A de-identified subject ID, COVID-19 status, age in years and sex were almost always included in the sample metadata. Where available, HLA class I and class II types were taken from metadata supplied by the sample provider and were not determined by assay-based typing.

Broad study findings and their caveats: How much clinical and demographic metadata was included differed by source and by participant, and the metadata was provided uncurated.

Participants in the prospective study were aged roughly 18 to 100 years, lived in 20 to 25 United States geographic areas, and enrolled through a virtual design. To assign participants to cohorts, the prospective study relied on clinical history that participants themselves reported in a screening survey and a study questionnaire. Recovered participants in ImmuneRACE Cohort 3 were defined by two consecutive negative NP/OP PCR tests, clearance by a healthcare professional, or resolution of symptoms. In the prospective study, mobile phlebotomists collected whole blood, serum and a nasopharyngeal or oropharyngeal swab from each participant. Additional blood draws and questionnaires over a 2-month period could optionally be provided by prospective study participants. Before DNA extraction, prospective study blood samples were shipped either frozen or at room temperature. The immunoSEQ Assay, a bias-controlled multiplex PCR, was used to amplify TCRbeta CDR3 regions from genomic DNA. As for how the authors treated the data: Nucleated cell counts per sample were estimated from amplification of reference gene primers within the assay. To quantify the absolute abundance of each unique TCRbeta CDR3 rearrangement, sequence reads were collapsed and filtered. For each sample, productive Simpson clonality was calculated as the square root of Simpson's diversity index across productive rearrangements. Not all clones reach the TCRdb copy of this immuneACCESS table, which keeps in-frame sequences only. Checked studies attribute under half of the gap to unresolved V genes and leave the rest unexplained. That table is the source of V, J and clone size, and D and trimming were worked out from the DNA. The sample includes about 330,000 clones, with approximately 88% observed a single time. Around 5% of the sample is in the top ten clones.

CDR1 SGDLS and CDR2 YYNGEE are derived from the germline V gene. Including the terminal cysteine and phenylalanine, the CDR3 comprises 15 residues. Only CDR3 DNA remains: 45 bases, in frame from the first base. At the junction V is shortened by 0 bases and J by 2 bases; bases outside the gene matches: 3. This sequence uses TRBV9 and TRBJ2-5; TRBD2 matches 8 bases in the middle. Sequencing was performed on PBMCs or T cells enriched from blood (not recorded which). This receptor was taken from a young man who had recovered from COVID-19. The bases read TGTGCCAGCAGCGTAGCGGGGGGGCGGCAAGAGACCCAGTACTTC. Its protein is CASSVAGGRQETQYF.